The 15 T cell receptor beta chains presented below share a single source sample, sequenced in a study of blood T cell repertoires in COVID-19 (TCRdb year 2020). The method was the immunoSEQ multiplex PCR assay. Drawn from immuneACCESS, this table holds only the in-frame rearrangements with V and J called that TCRdb kept. Clones are partly lost; checked studies trace under half to an unresolved V gene and leave the rest unexplained. Within this sample are fewer than 90,000 clones, with roughly 90% of them counted one time only. Roughly 6.6% of the sample is taken by the ten largest. Specimen: peripheral blood. The source of these receptors is a man aged 70-80 years with acute or convalescent COVID-19.

The J gene is TRBJ2-1, the V gene TRBV4-3; 9 nucleotides agree with TRBD2. The V gene end was trimmed by 1 base and the J gene end by 2 bases; junction bases not matched to a gene: 0. Germline assignment: CDR1 LGHNA and CDR2 YSLEER. This CDR3 spans 15 amino acids. DNA for the CDR3: TGCGCCAGCAGCCAAGTAGCGGGGGCCTACAATGAGCAGTTCTTC. Its translation is CASSQVAGAYNEQFF.

V gene TRBV13 combines with J gene TRBJ2-1; the D gene is possibly TRBD2 (6 bases). Germline lookup yields CDR1 PRHDT and CDR2 FYEKMQ (reference sequence). Between the trimmed V and J ends, which lost 0 bases and 8 bases, there was a span of 14 bases. This CDR3 region has 15 residues. CDR3 amino acids: CASSLGRTITHEQFF. In DNA form, the CDR3 reads TGTGCCAGCAGCTTAGGCAGGACTATTACTCATGAGCAGTTCTTC.

The gene calls are TRBV7-8 and TRBJ2-7; the match to TRBD2 covers 13 bases. CDR3 length: 16 residues. The germline gives CDR1 SGHVS, CDR2 FQNEAQ. Germline trimming cut 1 base from V and 3 bases from J; bases unmatched to any gene: 3. CDR3 amino acids: CASSLGLAGGGYEQYF. The CDR3 nucleotides read TGTGCCAGCAGCTTAGGACTAGCGGGGGGTGGCTACGAGCAGTACTTC. The full variable domain, its missing parts supplied by reference TRBV7-8 and TRBJ2-7, is GAGVSQSPRYKVAKRGQDVALRCDPISGHVSLFWYQQALGQGPEFLTYFQNEAQLDKSGLPSDRFFAERPEGSVSTLKIQRTQQEDSAVYLCASSLGLAGGGYEQYFGPGTRLTVT.

The chain links TRBV9 to TRBJ2-2; maybe TRBD2 (5 bases). Germline V gene data show CDR1 as SGDLS and CDR2 as YYNGEE. The V end was cut by 0 bases, the J end by 2 bases, with 8 bases between. This CDR3 has 15 amino acids. The CDR3 region is CASSVEDFNTGELFF. The CDR3 nucleotides are TGTGCCAGCAGCGTAGAGGACTTCAACACCGGGGAGCTGTTTTTT.

The V call is TRBV6-2 or TRBV6-3, the J call TRBJ2-7; no clear D. Trimming took 6 bases from V and 7 from J, leaving 13 bases between them. The CDR3 spans 12 residues. Germline CDR1 MNHEY, CDR2 SVGEGT. CDR3 sequence reads: CASSRLSREQYF. CDR3 bases: TGTGCCAGCAGCCGACTCTCCCGGGAGCAGTACTTC.

The chain links TRBV7-9 to TRBJ1-5; perhaps TRBD1 as D (6 bases). This CDR3 has 13 residues. With 5 bases removed from V and 5 bases from J, the gap between germline ends came to 10 bases. Germline CDR1 SEHNR, CDR2 FQNEAQ (reference sequence). The CDR3 region is CASSQGTHQPQHF. The CDR3 bases are TGTGCCAGCAGCCAGGGGACACATCAGCCCCAGCATTTT.

The chain employs TRBV7-2 and TRBJ2-4; D not certain. CDR3 size: 13 residues. V dropped 1 base and J dropped 14 bases, with 15 bases sitting between them. Germline CDR1 and CDR2: SGHTA and FQGNSA. The CDR3 DNA sequence: TGTGCCAGCAGCTTAGGCCCTCCTGACTTTAAGTACTTC. It translates to CASSLGPPDFKYF.

The chain joins TRBV12-2 to TRBJ1-2; the listed D gene, TRBD1, was not tested against the DNA. TRBV12-2 is a documented pseudogene. This CDR3 is built from 14 residues. The CDR3 region is CASRSVRGDYGYTF. The CDR3 nucleotides are TGTGCAAGTCGCAGCGTAAGGGGTGACTATGGCTACACCTTC.

The chain uses TRBV5-1 and TRBJ1-1; D is possibly TRBD1 (5 bases). Germline CDR1 reads SGHRS; CDR2 reads YFSETQ. V dropped 1 base and J dropped 0 bases, with 7 bases sitting between them. The CDR3 is made up of 14 amino acids. The DNA for the CDR3 is TGCGCCAGCAGCTTGACAGGTATGAACACTGAAGCTTTCTTT. It specifies CASSLTGMNTEAFF.

This chain links TRBV27 with TRBJ2-7; TRBD1 might be the D (6 bases). Trimming removed 0 bases from V and 5 bases from J, with 14 bases in between. The CDR3 loop spans 15 amino acids. Germline assignment: CDR1 MNHEY and CDR2 SMNVEV (reference sequence). The CDR3 spells CASSLSIGGFDEQYF. In DNA form, the CDR3 reads TGTGCCAGCAGTTTATCGATAGGGGGTTTCGACGAGCAGTACTTC.

V and J are TRBV2 and TRBJ2-2; D perhaps matches TRBD1 (5 bases). The germline V gene has CDR1 SNHLY and CDR2 FYNNEI. The CDR3 is made up of 15 amino acids. Between the trimmed V and J ends, which lost 7 bases and 2 bases, there was a span of 14 bases. DNA for the CDR3: TGTGCCAGCAAACAGGACGGAATTAACACCGGGGAGCTGTTTTTT. Its protein product is CASKQDGINTGELFF.

The chain recombines TRBV9 with TRBJ1-6, with 8 bases fitting TRBD1. Germline-derived CDR1 and CDR2 are SGDLS and YYNGEE. CDR3 size: 14 residues. After removal of 0 bases from V and 8 bases from J, the junction contained 1 base not matched to a gene. The CDR3 region is CASSVGQGYSPLHF. In DNA, the CDR3 is TGTGCCAGCAGCGTAGGACAGGGGTATTCACCCCTCCACTTT.

The gene calls are TRBV2 and TRBJ1-6; D is possibly TRBD1 (5 bases). The germline V and J ends were trimmed by 4 bases and 8 bases, with 15 bases remaining between them. Germline lookup yields CDR1 SNHLY and CDR2 FYNNEI. The CDR3 runs 15 residues. The CDR3 DNA reads TGTGCCAGCAGTGTTTCTCAGGGATCATATTCACCCCTCCACTTT. Encoded protein: CASSVSQGSYSPLHF.

J is TRBJ1-2 and V is TRBV9, with TRBD1 as a possible D gene (6 bases). Trimming left V 4 bases short and J 3 bases short, with 10 bases between. CDR1 SGDLS and CDR2 YYNGEE come from the germline V gene. The CDR3 is 13 residues long. The CDR3 DNA sequence: TGTGCCAGCAGCAGGGGGTACGACTATGGCTACACCTTC. It specifies CASSRGYDYGYTF. Based on the CDR3 plus reference TRBV9 and TRBJ1-2, the full variable domain is DSGVTQTPKHLITATGQRVTLRCSPRSGDLSVYWYQQSLDQGLQFLIQYYNGEERAKGNILERFSAQQFPDLHSELNLSSLELGDSALYFCASSRGYDYGYTFGSGTRLTVV.

The CDR3 region is CASSSYSVGEKLFF. CDR3 DNA: TGTGCCAGCAGTTCATACAGTGTCGGCGAAAAACTGTTTTTT. This rearrangement joins TRBV25-1 to TRBJ1-4, with no clear D. V was cut by 5 bases and J by 8 bases, with 15 bases left in between. There are 14 residues in the CDR3. Germline loops: CDR1 MGHDK, CDR2 SYGVNS.